This TCR beta chain derives from a study of Graves' ophthalmopathy and Graves' hyperthyroidism (dated by TCRdb to the late 2010s). The study in broad terms: A patient counted as having stable hyperthyroidism if there was no progression to ophthalmopathy within 18 months of follow-up. To tell Graves' ophthalmopathy apart from Graves' hyperthyroidism, and to predict which patients would progress to ophthalmopathy, the study relied on TCR beta repertoire signatures. In total, 135 blood samples were TCR-sequenced: roughly 45 ophthalmopathy, some 75 hyperthyroidism and around 17 hyperthyroidism-to-ophthalmopathy patients. A discovery set of 95 to 100 patients (about 45 ophthalmopathy, about 55 stable hyperthyroidism) was enrolled to explore V-J signatures distinguishing ophthalmopathy from hyperthyroidism. For independent validation, a separate cohort was made up of approximately 19 hyperthyroidism patients plus 17 patients who later progressed from hyperthyroidism to ophthalmopathy. T-cell repertoires of thyroid tissue and blood were compared in a handful of hyperthyroidism patients. Following sampling, methimazole starting at 30 mg daily was administered to hyperthyroidism patients, and high-dose intravenous methylprednisolone was administered to ophthalmopathy patients.

For repertoire sequencing, TCR beta CDR3 regions were amplified from RNA transcripts. The first round was an RT-PCR using HTBI primers with the Qiagen OneStep RT-PCR kit, and this first round was followed by a second-round multiplex PCR, then size selection and purification. The libraries underwent paired-end sequencing with 100 bp reads on an Illumina HiSeq2000. In the authors' own workflow: Reads were processed with SOAPnuke, discarding reads with adapters, uncalled bases, mean Phred below 15, or no exact constant-primer or identifier match. High-quality paired reads were merged with COPE v1.2.5. Clonotypes were defined as unique nucleotide sequences and were aligned to IMGT TRB V, D and J references using MiTCR v1.1. The analysis was limited to V-J combinations with a frequency above 0.0001, which together covered over 98% of repertoires. A TCR clonal expansion and chaos score per V-J combination was defined as the ratio of F50 clonal expansion to chaos observed in the TCRdist matrix. Welch's t-statistics and random forest were used to reduce features to about 13 V-J combinations, which were fed into a naive Bayes classifier. The Morisita-Horn index was used to measure how similar the thyroid and blood repertoires were. TCRdb trimmed the raw reads at Q25, called clones with MiXCR and kept productive beta chains. Every CDR3 protein is listed once, alongside the most common genes and DNA of its rows. For this entry, the V and J calls and clone size follow TCRdb and not the study's own pipeline. Here the sample has over a million distinct CDR3 sequences; roughly 35% occur a single time. Approximately 10% of the sample is held by the ten biggest clonotypes.

From a lookup of the germline V gene, CDR1 and CDR2 are SGHTA and FQGNSA. The CDR3, cysteine through phenylalanine, is 15 amino acids long. The CDR3 DNA has 45 bases and is translated from base 1. Patients with hyperthyroidism were aged 18 to 65 years, had been newly diagnosed, and had a disease duration of less than 2 months. Patients were excluded if they had other autoimmune diseases, uncontrolled infections, pregnancy or lactation. Diagnosis relied on clinical symptoms, serum thyroxine, TRAb, thyroid ultrasound and orbital computed tomography. Trizol reagent was used to extract the total RNA, and its quality was then checked on an Agilent 2100 Bioanalyzer. The study at large found these results: Ophthalmopathy was separated from stable hyperthyroidism by the 13-signature model with 85% to 90% sensitivity and around 81% specificity in cross-validation and with 80%/75% in the test set. No statistical method was used to predetermine the sample size, and group allocation was not hidden from the investigators. Most expanded thyroid clonotypes with a frequency above 0.001 also appeared in blood, which suggests that blood repertoires may reflect the immune response in the thyroid. In validation, the model predicted ophthalmopathy progression with 70.59% sensitivity and 72.22% specificity; some 13 predicted patients were CT-confirmed with GO in a median of 6.5 months.

As regards this clonotype: No cognate antigen has been identified for it. Per-nucleotide qualities are absent, and no much larger clonotype sits a single base away.

The sequence joins TRBV7-2 to TRBJ2-5, with 7 bases matching TRBD2. Judging by the DNA end, TRBJ2-1 fits better; the J call may be wrong. The sample was peripheral blood or thyroid tissue (not recorded which). The TCR sequence derives from an adult man with Graves' hyperthyroidism. This receptor carries the CDR3 CASSLGRGQSNEQFF. The DNA sequence follows: TGTGCCAGCAGCCTAGGGAGGGGCCAAAGCAATGAGCAGTTCTTC.